A selection of T cell receptor beta chains follows, all from one sample in a study of shared clonotypes between healthy human individuals. Assay used: immunoSEQ multiplex PCR; TCRdb lists only in-frame clones, some missing. Of millions of clones detected, 85% to 95% appear once; the ten largest clones hold 1.5% to 2%. Sequenced: naive CD8+ T cells from PBMCs. The source is a man aged 18 to 30 in good health. Some clones in this sample may be carry-over from other donors' samples. CDR3s include the opening cysteine and the closing phenylalanine or tryptophan. A D gene is named only where the DNA matches it firmly. Some rows mark clone size as missing; the rest say once, few, many or name a class of expanded clone.

.	.	TRBV19	TRBJ1-2	CATTEDGRNYGYTF	TGTGCCACCACAGAGGACGGTCGCAACTATGGCTACACCTTC
.	.	TRBV5-6	TRBJ2-2	CASSLGLNTGELFF	TGTGCCAGCAGCTTGGGACTTAACACCGGGGAGCTGTTTTTT
.	TRBD2	TRBV10-2	TRBJ2-2	CASRGLAGGPVTGELFF	TGCGCCAGCAGAGGACTAGCGGGAGGGCCAGTCACCGGGGAGCTGTTTTTT
.	TRBD1	TRBV4-1	TRBJ2-7	CASSQPATGGTYEQYF	TGCGCCAGCAGCCAACCCGCAACAGGGGGCACCTACGAGCAGTACTTC
once	.	TRBV18	TRBJ2-6	CASSPDRTPGANVLTF	TGTGCCAGCTCTCCCGACAGGACACCTGGGGCCAACGTCCTGACTTTC
.	TRBD2	TRBV9	TRBJ2-3	CASTPTSAYVTDTQYF	TGTGCCAGCACCCCCACTAGCGCCTATGTCACAGATACGCAGTATTTT
.	TRBD1	TRBV6-1	TRBJ2-1	CASSEANRGRWGDEQFF	TGTGCCAGCAGTGAGGCTAACAGGGGGCGTTGGGGCGATGAGCAGTTCTTC
once	.	TRBV18	TRBJ1-1	CASSPSGRVSRNTEAFF	TGTGCCAGCTCACCCTCGGGCCGGGTAAGTAGGAACACTGAAGCTTTCTTT
once	TRBD2	TRBV5-6	TRBJ2-7	CASRYGTSGNEQYF	TGTGCCAGCAGGTACGGGACTAGCGGGAACGAGCAGTACTTC
once	.	TRBV7-9	TRBJ1-2	CASSPQESNYGYTF	TGTGCCAGCAGCCCACAAGAATCTAACTATGGCTACACCTTC
.	TRBD1	TRBV7-6	TRBJ2-1	CASSETGGGDEQFF	TGTGCCAGCAGCGAGACAGGGGGCGGGGATGAGCAGTTCTTC
.	TRBD2	TRBV28	TRBJ2-7	CASSLLAGNSYEQYF	TGTGCCAGCAGTTTATTAGCGGGAAACTCCTACGAGCAGTACTTC
.	.	TRBV14	TRBJ1-4	CASSPHADSENEKLFF	TGTGCCAGCAGCCCTCATGCCGACAGTGAGAATGAAAAACTGTTTTTT
.	.	TRBV7-9	TRBJ1-5	CASSSRGNQPQHF	TGTGCCAGCAGCTCCAGGGGTAATCAGCCCCAGCATTTT
.	.	TRBV9	TRBJ1-1	CASSAGNTEAFF	TGTGCCAGCAGCGCCGGAAACACTGAAGCTTTCTTT
.	TRBD1	TRBV6-1	TRBJ1-2	CASSEGTGRANYGYTF	TGTGCCAGCAGTGAAGGGACAGGGAGAGCTAACTATGGCTACACCTTC
.	.	TRBV30	TRBJ2-2	CAWSTKTGELFF	TGTGCCTGGAGTACTAAAACCGGGGAGCTGTTTTTT
once	.	TRBV6-5	TRBJ2-4	CASSPGRLAKNIQYF	TGTGCCAGCAGCCCGGGACGGTTAGCCAAAAACATTCAGTACTTC
.	.	TRBV6-1	TRBJ1-2	CASSETPSWTVIYGYTF	TGTGCCAGCAGTGAAACGCCCTCTTGGACAGTGATCTATGGCTACACCTTC
.	TRBD2	TRBV6-1	TRBJ2-2	CASSEVIRTSGNTGELFF	TGTGCCAGCAGTGAAGTTATCAGGACTAGCGGGAACACCGGGGAGCTGTTTTTT
.	TRBD2	TRBV19	TRBJ2-7	CASSMIGLAGYSHEQYF	TGTGCCAGTAGTATGATCGGACTAGCGGGATATTCCCACGAGCAGTACTTC
.	.	TRBV9	TRBJ1-3	CASSDLGWGYSGNTIYF	TGTGCCAGCAGCGATCTGGGATGGGGCTACTCTGGAAACACCATATATTTT
.	TRBD2	TRBV5-1	TRBJ2-1	CASSLGLAGGLKSSYNEQFF	TGCGCCAGCAGCTTGGGGCTAGCGGGAGGGTTGAAGAGCTCCTACAATGAGCAGTTCTTC
.	.	TRBV4-1	TRBJ2-1	CASSQDPRYPSYNEQFF	TGCGCCAGCAGCCAAGATCCCCGTTACCCTTCCTACAATGAGCAGTTCTTC
.	TRBD1	TRBV6-1	TRBJ1-2	CASSDRDRADLFYGYTF	TGTGCCAGCAGTGACCGGGACAGGGCCGATCTTTTCTATGGCTACACCTTC
.	TRBD2	TRBV2	TRBJ2-3	CASSEPAREGLPDTQYF	TGTGCCAGCAGTGAACCGGCGCGGGAGGGCCTCCCAGATACGCAGTATTTT
few	.	TRBV28	TRBJ2-1	CASSTRDIGSTAQFF	TGTGCCAGCAGTACCCGGGACATTGGTTCGACGGCGCAGTTCTTC